This T cell receptor (beta chain) was profiled in a study of T cells after yellow fever vaccination. Regarding the study as a whole: The study noted that FACS-sorted repertoires could contain abundant clonotypes contaminating from the bulk population. Weaker in magnitude, the secondary response showed a faster peak on day 5 versus 15.

TCRdb re-analysed the 5' RACE reads in MiXCR, keeping a single row per CDR3 protein. This sample carries about 400,000 distinct CDR3 sequences, approximately 10% of them seen once, and the ten largest clones take 18%. V lost 6 bases to trimming and J lost 1 base, with 8 bases between them. The germline CDR1 and CDR2 sequences are SGHAT and FQNNGV. The CDR3 contains 13 residues. This clonotype came up a few times. No antigen is known for it. Specimen: PBMCs, collected on the day of the first yellow fever vaccination. The chain is built from TRBV11-2 and TRBJ2-3, with a possible D match to TRBD2 (6 bases). This sequence originates from a man between 18 and 29 years old who received the YFV17D yellow fever vaccine. CDR3 nucleotides: TGTGCCAGCAGGATAGCGGGCACAGATACGCAGTATTTT. Residues: CASRIAGTDTQYF.